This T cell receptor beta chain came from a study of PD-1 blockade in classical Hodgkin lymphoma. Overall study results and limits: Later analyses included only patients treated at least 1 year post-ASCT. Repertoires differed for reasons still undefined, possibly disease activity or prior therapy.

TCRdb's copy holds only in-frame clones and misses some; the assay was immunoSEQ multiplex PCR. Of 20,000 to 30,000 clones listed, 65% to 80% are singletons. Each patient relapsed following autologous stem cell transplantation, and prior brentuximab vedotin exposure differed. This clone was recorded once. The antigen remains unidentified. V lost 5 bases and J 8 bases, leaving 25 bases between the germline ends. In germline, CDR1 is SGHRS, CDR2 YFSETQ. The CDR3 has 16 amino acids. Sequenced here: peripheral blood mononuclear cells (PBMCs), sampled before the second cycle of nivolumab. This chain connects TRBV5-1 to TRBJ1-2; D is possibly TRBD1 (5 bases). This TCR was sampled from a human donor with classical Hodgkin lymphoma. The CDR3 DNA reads TGCGCCAGCAGTATAGACGGTCAGACAGTTCTGGGGGGCTACACCTTC. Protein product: CASSIDGQTVLGGYTF.